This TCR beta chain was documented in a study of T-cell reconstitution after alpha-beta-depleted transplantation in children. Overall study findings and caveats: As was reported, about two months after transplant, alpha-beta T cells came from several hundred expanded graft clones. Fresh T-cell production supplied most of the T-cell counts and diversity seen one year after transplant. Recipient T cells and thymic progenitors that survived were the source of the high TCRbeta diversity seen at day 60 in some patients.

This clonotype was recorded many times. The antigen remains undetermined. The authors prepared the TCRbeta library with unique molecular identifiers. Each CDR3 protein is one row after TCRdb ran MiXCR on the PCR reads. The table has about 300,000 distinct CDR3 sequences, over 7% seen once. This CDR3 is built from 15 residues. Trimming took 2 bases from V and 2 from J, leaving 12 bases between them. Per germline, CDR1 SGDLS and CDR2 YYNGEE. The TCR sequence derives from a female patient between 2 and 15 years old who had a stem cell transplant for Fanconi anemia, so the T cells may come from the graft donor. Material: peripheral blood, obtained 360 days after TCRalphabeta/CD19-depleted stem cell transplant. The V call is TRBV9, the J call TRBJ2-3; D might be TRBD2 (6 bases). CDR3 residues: CASSVAGSLTDTQYF. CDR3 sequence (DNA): TGTGCCAGCAGCGTCGCGGGGTCTCTCACAGATACGCAGTATTTT. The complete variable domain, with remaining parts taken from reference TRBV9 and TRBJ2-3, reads DSGVTQTPKHLITATGQRVTLRCSPRSGDLSVYWYQQSLDQGLQFLIQYYNGEERAKGNILERFSAQQFPDLHSELNLSSLELGDSALYFCASSVAGSLTDTQYFGPGTRLTVL.